This T cell receptor (beta chain) was profiled in a study of type 1 regulatory T cells. Overall study context: T-allo10 is a Tr1-enriched, alloantigen-specific CD4 T cell product made in vitro.

TCRdb ran MiXCR on the reads and lists one entry per CDR3 protein. There are 75,000 to 100,000 distinct CDR3 sequences in the sample; 31% occur only once, and 2.2% lies in the top ten. From germline, CDR1 is LGHNA and CDR2 YNFKEQ. V dropped 5 bases and J dropped 0; count of bases not matched to a gene: 3. The CDR3 loop spans 14 amino acids. The TCR was taken from a human donor in good health. This chain joins TRBV4-2 and TRBJ2-7; 8 bases fit TRBD1. The sequenced material came from CD4+ T cells, either the whole sample or a sorted fraction (not recorded which). The CDR3 DNA sequence: TGTGCCAGCAGCAAGGACAGGGTCTCCTACGAGCAGTACTTC. Translated: CASSKDRVSYEQYF.